The clone carrying this T cell receptor beta chain has only a few counts. The entry originates in a study of blood T cell repertoires in COVID-19. Whole-study context: From T cells, B-cell-depleted T cells, or PBMCs came the material, which was cDNA or gDNA.

In the original processing: From reference gene primer amplification, estimates of nucleated cell counts were derived. TCRdb's table, derived via immunoSEQ multiplex PCR, lists solely in-frame clones and lacks some. The V and J calls and the clone size are those of that table, but D and trimming were determined from the DNA. The table lists around 120,000 clones, less than 80% of them singletons, with roughly 2.5% in the top ten. Looked up from germline, CDR1 is SNHLY and CDR2 is FYNNEI. The V end was cut by 0 bases, the J end by 2 bases, with 18 bases between. The CDR3 totals 18 residues. The chain combines TRBV2 with TRBJ2-3; TRBD1 is a possible D gene (6 bases). Sequences were obtained from peripheral blood. This clonotype was obtained from a man over 45 with acute or convalescent COVID-19. The CDR3 region is CASSEARLGAEITDTQYF. CDR3 DNA: TGTGCCAGCAGTGAAGCCAGGTTGGGGGCAGAAATCACAGATACGCAGTATTTT. Complete variable domain (other parts from reference TRBV2 and TRBJ2-3): EPEVTQTPSHQVTQMGQEVILRCVPISNHLYFYWYRQILGQKVEFLVSFYNNEISEKSEIFDDQFSVERPDGSNFTLKIRSTKLEDSAMYFCASSEARLGAEITDTQYFGPGTRLTVL.